What follows are 5 T cell receptor beta chains derived from one specimen sequenced in a study of blood T cell repertoires in COVID-19. Method: immunoSEQ multiplex PCR; TCRdb's copy keeps in-frame clones and lacks some. The table shows around 300,000 clones, with about 89% occurring only once. Input material: PBMCs or T cells enriched from blood (not recorded which). Receptor source: a woman aged 25 to 39 who had recovered from COVID-19.

The V and J genes are TRBV18 and TRBJ2-7; 7 bases line up with TRBD1. This CDR3 has 14 amino acids. The J segment lost 3 bases and the V segment lost 2 bases, leaving 4 bases of the junction unmatched. Germline V gene data show CDR1 as KGHSH and CDR2 as LQKENI. The CDR3 region is CASSPRDSSYEQYF. The CDR3 coding sequence is TGTGCCAGCTCACCAAGGGACAGCAGCTACGAGCAGTACTTC.

This sequence joins TRBV20-1 and TRBJ2-3, with 8 bases identical to TRBD2. The V segment lost 3 bases and the J segment 0 bases; nucleotides outside the gene matches: 14. CDR3 length: 18 amino acids. Germline CDR1 DFQATT, CDR2 SNEGSKA (reference sequence). CDR3 DNA: TGCAGTGCTAGTTTTTGGGGAGCGGGGGCCTTAAGCACAGATACGCAGTATTTT. It translates to CSASFWGAGALSTDTQYF.

The chain uses TRBV4-3 and TRBJ1-6; D is possibly TRBD1 (5 bases). This CDR3 has 20 amino acids. Germline CDR1 LGHNA, CDR2 YSLEER. Trimming shortened V by 1 base and J by 9 bases, and 28 bases separated the two germline ends. CDR3 region: CASSQVFSRDVIDRGSPLHF. The CDR3 region has the DNA TGCGCCAGCAGCCAAGTTTTTTCCAGGGATGTGATTGATAGAGGTTCACCCCTCCACTTT.

This rearrangement joins TRBV5-4 to TRBJ1-3; possibly TRBD1 for D (5 bases). The CDR3 loop spans 12 amino acids. Germline V gene lookup returns CDR1 SGHNT and CDR2 YYREEE (reference sequence). V lost 4 bases and J 8 bases, leaving 10 bases between the germline ends. The CDR3 region has the DNA TGTGCCAGCAGCCCAGGGAAGGACACCATATATTTT. Amino acids: CASSPGKDTIYF. Together with reference TRBV5-4 and TRBJ1-3, the CDR3 gives the full variable domain: ETGVTQSPTHLIKTRGQQVTLRCSSQSGHNTVSWYQQALGQGPQFIFQYYREEENGRGNFPPRFSGLQFPNYSSELNVNALELDDSALYLCASSPGKDTIYFGEGSWLTVV.

This chain connects TRBV14 to TRBJ2-7; tentative D call: TRBD2 (6 bases). Germline-derived CDR1 and CDR2 are SGHDN and FVKESK. This CDR3 comprises 14 residues. V was trimmed by 3 bases and J by 2 bases, leaving 11 bases between them. The CDR3 region is CASSQGSGTYEQYF. The CDR3 DNA is TGTGCCAGCAGCCAGGGTAGCGGAACCTACGAGCAGTACTTC.